The T cell receptor beta chain described here comes from a study of T cells in Graves' hyperthyroidism and ophthalmopathy. General study findings and limits: Ophthalmopathy and stable hyperthyroidism were separated by a 13 V-J model.

V trimming: 6 bases; J trimming: 3 bases; junction bases outside the gene matches: 7. Germline CDR1 and CDR2: SGHDN and FVKESK. The CDR3 loop spans 15 amino acids. RNA transcripts provided the source from which TCR beta CDR3 regions were amplified. TCR CDR3 regions were first amplified by RT-PCR with HTBI primers. TCRdb redid the calling of the multiplex PCR reads with MiXCR, one entry per CDR3 protein. Of around 600,000 distinct CDR3 sequences listed, roughly 15% are singletons. This clonotype was seen at least ten times. The antigen remains undetermined. The chain is built from TRBV14 and TRBJ2-7, with 11 bases matching TRBD2. The TCR comes from a woman aged 50 to 65 with Graves' ophthalmopathy. The source material was blood. CDR3 bases: TGTGCCAGCAGACCATCCGGGACTAGCGGCTACGAGCAGTACTTC. It codes for CASRPSGTSGYEQYF. Combining the CDR3 with reference TRBV14 and TRBJ2-7 gives the whole variable domain EAGVTQFPSHSVIEKGQTVTLRCDPISGHDNLYWYRRVMGKEIKFLLHFVKESKQDESGMPNNRFLAERTGGTYSTLKVQPAELEDSGVYFCASRPSGTSGYEQYFGPGTRLTVT.